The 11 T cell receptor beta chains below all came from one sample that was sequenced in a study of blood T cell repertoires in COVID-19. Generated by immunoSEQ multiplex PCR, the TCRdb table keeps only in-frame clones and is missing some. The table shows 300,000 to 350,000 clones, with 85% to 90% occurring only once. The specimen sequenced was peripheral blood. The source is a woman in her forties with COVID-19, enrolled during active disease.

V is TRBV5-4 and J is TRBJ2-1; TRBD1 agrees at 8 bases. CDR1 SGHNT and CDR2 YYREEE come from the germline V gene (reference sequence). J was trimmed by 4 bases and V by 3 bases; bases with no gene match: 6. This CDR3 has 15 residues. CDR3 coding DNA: TGTGCCAGCAGCTCCCAAACAGGGGGTTACAATGAGCAGTTCTTC. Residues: CASSSQTGGYNEQFF. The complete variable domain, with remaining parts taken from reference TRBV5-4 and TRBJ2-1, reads ETGVTQSPTHLIKTRGQQVTLRCSSQSGHNTVSWYQQALGQGPQFIFQYYREEENGRGNFPPRFSGLQFPNYSSELNVNALELDDSALYLCASSSQTGGYNEQFFGPGTRLTVL.

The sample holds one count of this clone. The CDR3 region has the DNA TGTGCCAGCTCACCAAATAGGCTTACACAAGGGAGTACTGAAGCTTTCTTT. Residues: CASSPNRLTQGSTEAFF. The rearrangement links TRBV18 to TRBJ1-1; D is undetermined. This CDR3 spans 17 amino acids. Trimming removed 2 bases from V and 5 bases from J, with 21 bases in between. Germline-derived CDR1 and CDR2 are KGHSH and LQKENI.

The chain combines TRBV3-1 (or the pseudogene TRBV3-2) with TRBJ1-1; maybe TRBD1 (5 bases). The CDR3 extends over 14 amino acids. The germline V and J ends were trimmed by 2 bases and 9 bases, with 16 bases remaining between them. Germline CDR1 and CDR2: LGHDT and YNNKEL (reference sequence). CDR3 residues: CASSQLGGGSKAFF. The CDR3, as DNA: TGTGCCAGCAGCCAATTGGGGGGAGGATCTAAAGCTTTCTTT.

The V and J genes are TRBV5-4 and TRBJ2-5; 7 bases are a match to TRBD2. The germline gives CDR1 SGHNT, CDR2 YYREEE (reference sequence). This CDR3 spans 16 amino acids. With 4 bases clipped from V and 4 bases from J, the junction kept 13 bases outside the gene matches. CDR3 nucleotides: TGTGCCAGCAGCCCGATGGGGGGGGTCGGGGGAGAGACCCAGTACTTC. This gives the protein CASSPMGGVGGETQYF. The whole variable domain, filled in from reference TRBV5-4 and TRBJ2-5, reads ETGVTQSPTHLIKTRGQQVTLRCSSQSGHNTVSWYQQALGQGPQFIFQYYREEENGRGNFPPRFSGLQFPNYSSELNVNALELDDSALYLCASSPMGGVGGETQYFGPGTRLLVL.

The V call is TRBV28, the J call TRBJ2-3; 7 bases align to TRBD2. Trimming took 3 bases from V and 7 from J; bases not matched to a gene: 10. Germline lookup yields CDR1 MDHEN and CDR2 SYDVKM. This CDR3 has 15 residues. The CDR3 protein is CASSLSGTFEYTQYF. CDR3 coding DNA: TGTGCCAGCAGTTTGAGCGGGACCTTCGAGTATACGCAGTATTTT.

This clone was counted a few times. The DNA of the CDR3 is TGTGCCAGCAAGGGACAGGGCCTTTTCTATGGCTACACCTTC. It yields the protein CASKGQGLFYGYTF. V and J are TRBV28 and TRBJ1-2; 9 nucleotides agree with TRBD1. The CDR3 covers 14 residues. In germline, CDR1 is MDHEN, CDR2 SYDVKM. The V and J ends lost 7 bases and 4 bases, in that order; junction bases with no gene match: 7.

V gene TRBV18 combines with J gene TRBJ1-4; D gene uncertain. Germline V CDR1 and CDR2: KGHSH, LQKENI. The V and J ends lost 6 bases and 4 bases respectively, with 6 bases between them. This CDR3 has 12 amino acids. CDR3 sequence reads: CASSPYNEKLFF. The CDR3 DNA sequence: TGTGCCAGCTCCCCGTATAATGAAAAACTGTTTTTT.

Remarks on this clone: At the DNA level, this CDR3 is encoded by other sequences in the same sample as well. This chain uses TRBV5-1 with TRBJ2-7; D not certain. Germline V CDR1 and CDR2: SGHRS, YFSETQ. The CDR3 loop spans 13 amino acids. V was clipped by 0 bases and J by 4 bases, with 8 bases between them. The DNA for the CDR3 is TGCGCCAGCAGCTTGGGCGGTGATTACGAGCAGTACTTC. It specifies CASSLGGDYEQYF.

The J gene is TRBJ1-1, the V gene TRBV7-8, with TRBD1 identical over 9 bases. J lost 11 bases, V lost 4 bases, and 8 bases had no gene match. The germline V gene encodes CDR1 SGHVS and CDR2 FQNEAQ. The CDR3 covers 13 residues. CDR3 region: CASSSTGGFGAFF. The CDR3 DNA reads TGTGCCAGCAGCTCGACAGGGGGATTTGGGGCTTTCTTT.

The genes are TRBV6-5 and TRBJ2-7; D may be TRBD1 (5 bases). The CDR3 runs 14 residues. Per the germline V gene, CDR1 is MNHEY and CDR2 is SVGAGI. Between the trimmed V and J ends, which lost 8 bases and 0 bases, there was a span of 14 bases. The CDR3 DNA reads TGTGCCAGCTTCGGACAAGGGGACTCCTACGAGCAGTACTTC. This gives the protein CASFGQGDSYEQYF.

CDR3 sequence (DNA): TGTGCCAGCAGCCAAGATTCGGGGGCGGGGGGGCAGCCCCAGCATTTT. Protein: CASSQDSGAGGQPQHF. The chain combines TRBV4-2 with TRBJ1-5; a weak D match, TRBD1 (6 bases). The CDR3 is 16 amino acids. Trimming shortened V by 0 bases and J by 7 bases, and 16 bases separated the two germline ends. Germline V CDR1 and CDR2: LGHNA, YNFKEQ.